This T cell receptor beta chain came from a study of blood T cell repertoires in COVID-19. About the study: COVID-19 samples collected from the United States, Italy and Spain covered acute and convalescent phases.

V shed 2 bases and J shed 9 bases, with 9 bases lying between them. This CDR3 spans 13 amino acids. CDR1 and CDR2 from the germline V gene are SGHNT and YYREEE (reference sequence). In the source study's methods: Amplification with reference gene primers provided the estimates of nucleated cell counts. Only in-frame clones appear in the TCRdb table, and some are missing; sequencing was by immunoSEQ multiplex PCR. V, J and clone size are those of that table, while D and trimming were read from the DNA. The sample lists around 68,000 clones, approximately 90% seen once, with around 1.5% in the top ten.

Sequencing input: peripheral blood. The TCR comes from a human donor in a cohort sampled during active COVID-19. The chain uses TRBV5-4 and TRBJ1-6; no clear D. CDR3: CASSFEGGSPLHF. The CDR3 region has the DNA TGTGCCAGCAGCTTTGAGGGCGGTTCACCCCTCCACTTT.